The text below deals with one T cell receptor beta chain. Its binding antigen is unknown. No much larger clone is present one base from it, and per-base qualities are unavailable. This specimen comes from a study of CD8 T cell repertoires and HIV-1 epitope variants (TCRdb year 2020). About the full investigation: In separate culture wells, T cells were stimulated with each of twenty-five peptides that represented autologous and known Gag and Nef epitope variants. Among the control conditions were a peptide pool of CMV, EBV and flu, the Ebola AY9 epitope serving as a negative control, and a well with no peptide. Tested epitopes included three Gag epitope families and Nef HW9 and YT9. T cells were enriched using the EasySep Human T Cell Enrichment Kit and were co-cultured with equal numbers of autologous T cell-negative cells serving as antigen-presenting cells. The cultures were grown for more than 9 days in IMDM with gentamicin, and half of the media was changed on days 3 and 7 with IL-2, IL-7 and IL-15 added. An aliquot of 1M T cells was saved as an uncultured baseline condition, separate from the 75 to 95 T cell cultures. A total of around 83 T cell cultures were run, with each culture condition performed in triplicate except for one peptide, which was performed in duplicate.

The EasySep Human CD8+ T Cell Enrichment Kit was used on day 10 to isolate CD8+ T cells from every culture. V drops 0 bases and J drops 2 bases, leaving 12 bases in between. From the cysteine up to the phenylalanine, the CDR3 has a length of 16 residues. Just CDR3 DNA is preserved here, 48 bases in frame from base 1. Looking up the germline V gene yields CDR1 MNHEY and CDR2 SVGAGI. Study-wide findings and limitations: The study identified about nine antigen-specific TCR beta clonotypes, roughly 6 of which appeared to be cross-reactive for autologous or known escape epitope variants. The assay could identify only TCR beta chains and pointed to proliferation in response to antigen, not to T cell function or cytokine profile. Roughly five clonotypes recognized the Nef KF9 family and one clonotype recognized the HW9 family, while no responses to the TAALDMSHF plasma variant were seen.

TCR beta CDR3 regions were sequenced at survey depth on the immunoSEQ platform. The QIAamp DNA micro kit was used to extract genomic DNA from every cultured and uncultured CD8+ T cell population. In the paper's pipeline: Samples with fewer than 5,000 productive reads were excluded, resulting in the removal of about 6.5% of the 75 HIV peptide-stimulated cultures. Sequences were trimmed to CDR3 by a MANAFEST web app, and nonproductive sequences, CDR3s under 5 amino acids, and sequences not starting with C or ending with F/W were removed. For a clonotype to count as antigen-specific, the clonotype had to expand relative to the no-peptide control in at least 2 of 3 replicates at FDR 0.01, and only within one epitope family. Specific clonotypes also needed at least fivefold higher frequency than in wells stimulated with peptides from other epitope families. TCRdb stores this immuneACCESS table with in-frame sequences only. Part of the clones is absent; in the studies checked, under half of the shortfall reflects unresolved V genes, and no reason is known for the rest. V, J and clone size reflect that table, while D and trimming were determined from the DNA. Present in this sample are approximately 5,200 clones, around 63% of which were seen just once. The ten largest account for 40% to 45% of the sample.

Input material: cultured CD8+ T cells derived from PBMCs. The chain employs TRBV6-5 and TRBJ2-3, with no reliable assignment of the D segment. This receptor was obtained from a male donor with HIV. The CDR3 here reads CASSYSNSFHTDTQYF. Here is the DNA: TGTGCCAGCAGTTACTCGAATAGCTTCCACACAGATACGCAGTATTTT.